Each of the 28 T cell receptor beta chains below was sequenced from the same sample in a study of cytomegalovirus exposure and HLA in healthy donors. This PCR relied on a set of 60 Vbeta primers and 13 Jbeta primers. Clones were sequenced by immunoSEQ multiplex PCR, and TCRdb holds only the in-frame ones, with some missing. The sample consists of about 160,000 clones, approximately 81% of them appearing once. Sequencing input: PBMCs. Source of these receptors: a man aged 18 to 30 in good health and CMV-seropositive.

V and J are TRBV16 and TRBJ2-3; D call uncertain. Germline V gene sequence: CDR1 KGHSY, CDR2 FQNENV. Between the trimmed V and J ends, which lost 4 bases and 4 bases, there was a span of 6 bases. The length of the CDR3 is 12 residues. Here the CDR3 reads CASSPFPDTQYF. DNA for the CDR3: TGTGCCAGCAGCCCATTTCCAGATACGCAGTATTTT. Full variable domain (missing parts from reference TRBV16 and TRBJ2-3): GEEVAQTPKHLVRGEGQKAKLYCAPIKGHSYVFWYQQVLKNEFKFLISFQNENVFDETGMPKERFSAKCLPNSPCSLEIQATKLEDSAVYFCASSPFPDTQYFGPGTRLTVL.

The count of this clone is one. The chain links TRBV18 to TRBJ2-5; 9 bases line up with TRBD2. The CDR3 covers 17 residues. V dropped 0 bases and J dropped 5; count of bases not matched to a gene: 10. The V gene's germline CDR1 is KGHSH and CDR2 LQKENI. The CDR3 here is CASSPPVERGAMETQYF. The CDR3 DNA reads TGTGCCAGCTCACCACCGGTCGAGCGGGGGGCCATGGAGACCCAGTACTTC.

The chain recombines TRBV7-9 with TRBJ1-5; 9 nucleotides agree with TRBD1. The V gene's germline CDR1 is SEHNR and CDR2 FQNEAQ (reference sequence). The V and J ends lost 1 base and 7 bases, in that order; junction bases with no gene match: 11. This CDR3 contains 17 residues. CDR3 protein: CASSLVVAQGALQPQHF. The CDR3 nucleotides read TGTGCCAGCAGCTTAGTAGTAGCACAGGGGGCATTGCAGCCCCAGCATTTT.

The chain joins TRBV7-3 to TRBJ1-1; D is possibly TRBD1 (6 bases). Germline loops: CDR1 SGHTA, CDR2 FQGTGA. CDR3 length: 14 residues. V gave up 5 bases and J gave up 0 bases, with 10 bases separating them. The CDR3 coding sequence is TGTGCCAGCAGCCAAAGGGGGATGAACACTGAAGCTTTCTTT. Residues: CASSQRGMNTEAFF.

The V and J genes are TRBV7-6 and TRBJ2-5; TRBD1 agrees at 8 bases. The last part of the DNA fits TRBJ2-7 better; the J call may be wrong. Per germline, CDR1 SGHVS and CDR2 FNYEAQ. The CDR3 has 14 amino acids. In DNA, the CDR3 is TGTGCCAGCAGCTCCGGGACAGGTACCTACGAGCAGTACTTC. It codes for CASSSGTGTYEQYF.

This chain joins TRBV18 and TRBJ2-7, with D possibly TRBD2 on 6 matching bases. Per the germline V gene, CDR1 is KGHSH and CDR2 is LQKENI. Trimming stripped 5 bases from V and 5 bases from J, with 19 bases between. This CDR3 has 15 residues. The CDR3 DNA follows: TGTGCCAGCTCAAGGGACTCCTCGCCCGTAGACGAGCAGTACTTC. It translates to CASSRDSSPVDEQYF.

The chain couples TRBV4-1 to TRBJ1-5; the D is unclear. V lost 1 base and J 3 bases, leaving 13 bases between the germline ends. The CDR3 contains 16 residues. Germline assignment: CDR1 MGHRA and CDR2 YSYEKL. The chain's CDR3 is CASSQGLGADNQPQHF. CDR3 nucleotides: TGCGCCAGCAGCCAAGGACTGGGAGCCGACAATCAGCCCCAGCATTTT.

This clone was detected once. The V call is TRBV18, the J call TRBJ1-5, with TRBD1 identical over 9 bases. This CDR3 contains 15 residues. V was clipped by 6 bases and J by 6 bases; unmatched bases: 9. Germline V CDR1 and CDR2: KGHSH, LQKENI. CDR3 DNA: TGTGCCAGCTCCCTACAGGGGGCAATAGGTCAGCCCCAGCATTTT. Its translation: CASSLQGAIGQPQHF.

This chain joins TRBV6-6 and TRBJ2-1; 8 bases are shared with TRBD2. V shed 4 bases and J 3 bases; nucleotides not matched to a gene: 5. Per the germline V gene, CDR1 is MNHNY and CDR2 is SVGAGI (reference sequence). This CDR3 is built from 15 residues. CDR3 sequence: CASSSPGLGYNEQFF. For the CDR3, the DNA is TGTGCCAGCAGTTCCCCGGGACTAGGCTACAATGAGCAGTTCTTC.

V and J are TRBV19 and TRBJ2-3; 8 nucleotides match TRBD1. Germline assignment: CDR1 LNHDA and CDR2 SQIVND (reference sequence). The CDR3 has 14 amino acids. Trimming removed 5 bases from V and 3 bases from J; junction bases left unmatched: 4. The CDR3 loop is CASSPRQGTDTQYF. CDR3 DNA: TGTGCCAGTAGTCCACGACAGGGGACAGATACGCAGTATTTT.

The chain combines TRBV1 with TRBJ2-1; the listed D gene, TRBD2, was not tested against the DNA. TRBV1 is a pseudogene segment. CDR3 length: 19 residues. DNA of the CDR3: TGCACCAGCAGCCGCCTCCGCGACTGGACTTCGAGCTCCTACAATGAGCAGTTCTTC. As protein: CTSSRLRDWTSSSYNEQFF.

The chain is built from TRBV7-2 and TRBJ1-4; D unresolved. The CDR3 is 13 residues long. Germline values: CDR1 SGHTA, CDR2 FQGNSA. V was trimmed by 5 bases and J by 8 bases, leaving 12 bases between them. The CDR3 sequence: CASSLGRAEKLFF. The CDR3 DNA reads TGTGCCAGCAGCCTTGGGAGGGCGGAAAAACTGTTTTTT.

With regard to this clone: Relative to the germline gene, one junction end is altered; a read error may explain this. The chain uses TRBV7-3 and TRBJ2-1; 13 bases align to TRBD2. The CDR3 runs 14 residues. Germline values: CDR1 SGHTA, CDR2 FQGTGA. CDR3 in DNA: TGTGCCAGCAGCTTATTGACTAGCGGGGGGACCCAGGTCTTC. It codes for CASSLLTSGGTQVF.

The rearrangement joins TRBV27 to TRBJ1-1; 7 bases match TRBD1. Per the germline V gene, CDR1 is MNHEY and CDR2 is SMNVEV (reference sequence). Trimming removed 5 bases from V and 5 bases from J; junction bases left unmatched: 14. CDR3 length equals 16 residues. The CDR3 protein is CASSIAVPTGRTEAFF. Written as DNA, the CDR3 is TGTGCCAGCAGTATAGCGGTGCCGACAGGGAGAACTGAAGCTTTCTTT.

The CDR3 loop reads CSVERGSPDTQYF. CDR3 DNA sequence: TGCAGCGTTGAAAGAGGGAGTCCAGATACGCAGTATTTT. The V call is TRBV29-1, the J call TRBJ2-3; tentative D call: TRBD2 (5 bases). The CDR3 extends over 13 amino acids. Trimming took 2 bases from V and 4 from J, leaving 10 bases between them. CDR1 is SQVTM, CDR2 ANQGSEA, per germline.

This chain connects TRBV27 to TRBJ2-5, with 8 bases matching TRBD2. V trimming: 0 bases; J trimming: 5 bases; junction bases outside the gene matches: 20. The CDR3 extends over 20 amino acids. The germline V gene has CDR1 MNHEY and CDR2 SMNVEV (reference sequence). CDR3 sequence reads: CASSLSGVGAGGYLRETQYF. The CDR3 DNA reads TGTGCCAGCAGTTTATCCGGAGTCGGTGCGGGGGGATACCTTAGGGAGACCCAGTACTTC.

CDR3: CASSLAWNTEAFF. The CDR3 DNA sequence: TGTGCCAGCAGCTTAGCGTGGAACACTGAAGCTTTCTTT. The V gene is TRBV11-3, the J gene TRBJ1-1; D call uncertain. This CDR3 contains 13 residues. Germline CDR1 and CDR2: SGHNT and YENEEA. V was trimmed by 1 base and J by 1 base, leaving 4 bases between them.

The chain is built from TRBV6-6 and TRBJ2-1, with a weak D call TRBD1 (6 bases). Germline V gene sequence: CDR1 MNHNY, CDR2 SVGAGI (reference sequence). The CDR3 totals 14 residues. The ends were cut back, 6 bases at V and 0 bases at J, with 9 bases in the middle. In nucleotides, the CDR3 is TGTGCCAGCAGAACAGGGTTCTCCTACAATGAGCAGTTCTTC. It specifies CASRTGFSYNEQFF.

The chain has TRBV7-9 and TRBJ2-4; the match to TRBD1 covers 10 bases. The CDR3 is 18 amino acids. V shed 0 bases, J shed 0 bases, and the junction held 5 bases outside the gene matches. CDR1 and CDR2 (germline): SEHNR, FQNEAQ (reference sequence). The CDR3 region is CASSLAGQGTLAKNIQYF. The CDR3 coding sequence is TGTGCCAGCAGCTTAGCGGGACAGGGGACCCTAGCCAAAAACATTCAGTACTTC. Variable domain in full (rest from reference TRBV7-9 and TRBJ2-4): DTGVSQNPRHKITKRGQNVTFRCDPISEHNRLYWYRQTLGQGPEFLTYFQNEAQLEKSRLLSDRFSAERPKGSFSTLEIQRTEQGDSAMYLCASSLAGQGTLAKNIQYFGAGTRLSVL.

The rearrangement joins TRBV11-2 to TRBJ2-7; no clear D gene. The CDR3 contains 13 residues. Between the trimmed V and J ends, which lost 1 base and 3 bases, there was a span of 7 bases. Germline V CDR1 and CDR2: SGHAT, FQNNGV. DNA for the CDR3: TGTGCCAGCAGCTTAGTTATTTTCTACGAGCAGTACTTC. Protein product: CASSLVIFYEQYF.

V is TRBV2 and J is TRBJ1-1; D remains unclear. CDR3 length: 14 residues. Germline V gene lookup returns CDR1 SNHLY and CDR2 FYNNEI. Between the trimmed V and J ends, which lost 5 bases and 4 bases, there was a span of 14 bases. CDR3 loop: CASSPGLIVTEAFF. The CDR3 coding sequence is TGTGCCAGCAGTCCAGGACTCATAGTCACTGAAGCTTTCTTT.

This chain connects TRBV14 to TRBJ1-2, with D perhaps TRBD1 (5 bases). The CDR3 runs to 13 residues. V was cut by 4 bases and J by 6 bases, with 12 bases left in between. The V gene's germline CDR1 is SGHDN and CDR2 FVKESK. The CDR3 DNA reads TGTGCCAGCAGCCCGCCCAACAGGCATGGCTACACCTTC. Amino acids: CASSPPNRHGYTF.

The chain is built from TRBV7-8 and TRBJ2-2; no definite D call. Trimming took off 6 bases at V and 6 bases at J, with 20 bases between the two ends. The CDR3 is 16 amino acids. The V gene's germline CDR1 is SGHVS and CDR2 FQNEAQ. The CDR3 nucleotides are TGTGCCAGCAGTTTTTGGAAGTCTGGGCAGGCCGGGGAGCTGTTTTTT. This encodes CASSFWKSGQAGELFF.

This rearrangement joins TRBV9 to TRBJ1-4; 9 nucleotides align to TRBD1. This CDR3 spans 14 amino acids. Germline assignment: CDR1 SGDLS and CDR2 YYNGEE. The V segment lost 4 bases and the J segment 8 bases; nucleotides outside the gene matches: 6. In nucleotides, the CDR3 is TGTGCCAGCAGCAGCGGGACAGGGTACGAAAAACTGTTTTTT. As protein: CASSSGTGYEKLFF.

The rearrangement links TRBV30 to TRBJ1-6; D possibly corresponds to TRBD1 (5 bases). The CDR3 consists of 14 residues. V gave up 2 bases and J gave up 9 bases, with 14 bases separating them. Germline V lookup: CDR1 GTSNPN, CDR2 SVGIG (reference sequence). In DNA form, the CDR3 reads TGTGCCTGGAGTTCCGACAGATTCCCTTCACCCCTCCACTTT. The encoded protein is CAWSSDRFPSPLHF.

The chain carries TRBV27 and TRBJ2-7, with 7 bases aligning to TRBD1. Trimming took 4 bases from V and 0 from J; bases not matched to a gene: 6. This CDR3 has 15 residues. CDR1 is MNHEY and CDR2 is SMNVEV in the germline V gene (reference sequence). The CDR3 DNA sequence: TGTGCCAGCAGTTCTACCAGGGGGATCTCCTACGAGCAGTACTTC. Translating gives CASSSTRGISYEQYF.

The CDR3 region is CASNAASGSYEQYF. As DNA, the CDR3 is TGTGCCAGCAACGCCGCCTCAGGTTCCTACGAGCAGTACTTC. This chain connects TRBV6-1 to TRBJ2-7; D uncertain. The CDR3 extends over 14 amino acids. The V and J ends lost 7 bases and 1 base respectively, with 14 bases between them. Germline-derived CDR1 and CDR2 are MNHNS and SASEGT.

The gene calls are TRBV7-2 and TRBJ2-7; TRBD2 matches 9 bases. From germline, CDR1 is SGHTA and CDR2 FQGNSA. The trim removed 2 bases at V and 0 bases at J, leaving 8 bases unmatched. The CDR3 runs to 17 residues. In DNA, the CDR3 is TGTGCCAGCAGCTTAAAGCGGGGGCGGGGGGGCTCCTACGAGCAGTACTTC. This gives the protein CASSLKRGRGGSYEQYF. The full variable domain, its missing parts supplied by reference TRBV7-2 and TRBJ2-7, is GAGVSQSPSNKVTEKGKDVELRCDPISGHTALYWYRQSLGQGLEFLIYFQGNSAPDKSGLPSDRFSAERTGGSVSTLTIQRTQQEDSAVYLCASSLKRGRGGSYEQYFGPGTRLTVT.